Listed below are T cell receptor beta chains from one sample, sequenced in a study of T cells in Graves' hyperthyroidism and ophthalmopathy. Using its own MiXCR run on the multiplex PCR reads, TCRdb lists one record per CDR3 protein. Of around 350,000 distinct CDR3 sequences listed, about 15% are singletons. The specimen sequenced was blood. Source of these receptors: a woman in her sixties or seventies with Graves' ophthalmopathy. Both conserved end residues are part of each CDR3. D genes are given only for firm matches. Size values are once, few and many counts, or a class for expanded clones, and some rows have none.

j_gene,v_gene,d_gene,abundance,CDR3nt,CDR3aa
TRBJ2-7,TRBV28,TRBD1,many,TGTGCCAGCAGTTCCCGGGGACAGGGGATCCACGAGCAGTACTTC,CASSSRGQGIHEQYF
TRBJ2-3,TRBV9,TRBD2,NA,TGTGCCAGCAGCGTAGAGAGAGGACTAGCGGGAGTAAGTCCGCAGTATTTT,CASSVERGLAGVSPQYF
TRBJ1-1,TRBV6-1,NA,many,TGTGCCAGCGGCAGACAGAGCGAAGCTTTCTTT,CASGRQSEAFF
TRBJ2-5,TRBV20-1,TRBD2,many,TGCAGTGCTAGAGATAAGCGGGAGGGCCTTGAGACCCAGTACTTC,CSARDKREGLETQYF
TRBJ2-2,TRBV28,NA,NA,TGTGCCAGCAGTTCGCCCGCCCGCACCGGGGAGCTGTTTTTT,CASSSPARTGELFF
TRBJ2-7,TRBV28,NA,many,TGTGCCAGCAGTTTAAAATGGGGCTACGAGCAGTACTTC,CASSLKWGYEQYF
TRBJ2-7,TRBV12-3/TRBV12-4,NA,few,TGTGCCAGCAGTTCACGGACAGACTACGAGCAGTACTTC,CASSSRTDYEQYF
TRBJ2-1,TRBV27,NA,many,TGTGCCAGCAGTTCCCGAGGGGGCGCGACTAGTGGCTCCTACAATGAGCAGTTCTTC,CASSSRGGATSGSYNEQFF
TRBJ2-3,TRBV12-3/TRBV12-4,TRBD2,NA,TGTGCCAGCACTAATAGGGGGACTAGTCACCGCCCAGATACGCAGTATTTT,CASTNRGTSHRPDTQYF
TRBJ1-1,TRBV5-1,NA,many,TGCGCCAGCAGCTACCGGGGGATGGAGCACACTGAAGCTTTCTTT,CASSYRGMEHTEAFF
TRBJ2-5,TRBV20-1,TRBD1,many,TGCAGTGCTAGACAGGGGGTAGAGACCCAGTACTTC,CSARQGVETQYF
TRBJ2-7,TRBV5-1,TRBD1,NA,TGCGCCAGCAGCTTGGGGACAGGGGGCCGCTACGAGCAGTACTTC,CASSLGTGGRYEQYF
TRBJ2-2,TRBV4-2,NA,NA,TGTGCCAGCAGCCAAGGAAGAGGCCCCGGGGAGCTGTTTTTT,CASSQGRGPGELFF
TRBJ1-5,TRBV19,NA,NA,TGTGCCAGTAGTCTGTGGCAGGCAGGGAATCAGCCCCAGCATTTT,CASSLWQAGNQPQHF
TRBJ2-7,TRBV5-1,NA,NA,TGCGCCAGCAGCTTGGGCGGCACCCAATACTCCTACGAGCAGTACTTC,CASSLGGTQYSYEQYF
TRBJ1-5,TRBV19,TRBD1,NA,TGTGCCAGTAGGGGGGACAGGGGGCAGCCCCAGCATTTT,CASRGDRGQPQHF
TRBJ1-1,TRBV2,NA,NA,TGTGCCAGCAAAGAGGAGGGGGATACTATAGAAGCTTTCTTT,CASKEEGDTIEAFF
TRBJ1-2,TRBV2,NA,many,TGTGCCAGCAGTGATCCCCTGAGGGCAAACTATGGCTACACCTTC,CASSDPLRANYGYTF
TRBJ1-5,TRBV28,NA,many,TGTGCCTCCCGCTACCCCAGGGTGGATCAGCCCCAGCATTTT,CASRYPRVDQPQHF
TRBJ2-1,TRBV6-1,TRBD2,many,TGTGCCAGCAGTGAAGGGACTAGCGGGAGGTCCTACAATGAGCAGTTCTTC,CASSEGTSGRSYNEQFF
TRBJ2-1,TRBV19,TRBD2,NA,TGTGCCAGTTCCGTGCGGGAGGGCCGAGGGAATGAGCAGTTCTTC,CASSVREGRGNEQFF
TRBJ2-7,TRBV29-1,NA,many,TGCAGCGTTGAAGTCGTCCTAGGGGCATCCTACGAGCAGTACTTC,CSVEVVLGASYEQYF
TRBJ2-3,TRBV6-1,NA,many,TGTGCCAGCAGTGTATCCGGGGCCACGGATACGCAGTATTTT,CASSVSGATDTQYF
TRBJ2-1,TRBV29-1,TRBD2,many,TGCAGCGTTGCCGGAACTAGCGGGAGATATGAGCAGTTCTTC,CSVAGTSGRYEQFF
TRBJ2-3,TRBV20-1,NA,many,TGCAGTCCCGTCCCCGGCGGGACAGATACGCAGTATTTT,CSPVPGGTDTQYF
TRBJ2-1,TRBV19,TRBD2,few,TGTGCCAGTAGGCCTCAGGGTACTACTAGCGGGAGACTGGAGTTCTTC,CASRPQGTTSGRLEFF
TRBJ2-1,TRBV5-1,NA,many,TGCGCCAGCAGCTTCAGCCCCTCTGATGAGCAGTTCTTC,CASSFSPSDEQFF
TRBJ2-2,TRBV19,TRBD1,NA,TGTGCCAGTACCTGGACAGGCATGGGGACCGGGGAGCTGTTTTTT,CASTWTGMGTGELFF
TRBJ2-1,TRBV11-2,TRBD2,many,TGTGCCAGCGGCACCACACGGGGGAGGGCGATCAATGAGCAGTTCTTC,CASGTTRGRAINEQFF
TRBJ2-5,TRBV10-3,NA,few,TGTGCCGGGGCCCGGGACGCCCAAGAGACCCAGTACTTC,CAGARDAQETQYF
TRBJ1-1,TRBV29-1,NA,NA,TGCAGCGTTGAAAGGGCCCGCGGCGGCACTGAAGCTTTCTTT,CSVERARGGTEAFF
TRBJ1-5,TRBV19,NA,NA,TGTGCCAGTAGTAGTCTAACTGGGGAGGCGAATAGCAATCAGCCCCAGCATTTT,CASSSLTGEANSNQPQHF
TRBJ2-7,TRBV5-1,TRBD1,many,TGCGCCAGCAGCTTGGGGGCCGGGACAGGCTCCTACGAGCAGTACTTC,CASSLGAGTGSYEQYF
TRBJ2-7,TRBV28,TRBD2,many,TGTGCCAGCAGTTGGGCTAGCGGGACTCTCGGCTACGAGCAGTACTTC,CASSWASGTLGYEQYF
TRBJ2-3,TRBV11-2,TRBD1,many,TGTGCCAGCAGCCGGACAGGGCAGTATACAGATACGCAGTATTTT,CASSRTGQYTDTQYF
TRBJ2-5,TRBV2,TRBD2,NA,TGTGCCAGCAGTTCTAGCGGGAGCGGAGAGACCCAGTACTTC,CASSSSGSGETQYF
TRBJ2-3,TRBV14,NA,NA,TGTGCCAGCAGCCTCCTTCTAGCGCCCCGGGCAGATACGCAGTATTTT,CASSLLLAPRADTQYF
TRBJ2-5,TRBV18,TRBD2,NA,TGTGCCAGCACCAAGCGGGACCCGGGCGCGGGAGAAGAGACCCAGTACTTC,CASTKRDPGAGEETQYF
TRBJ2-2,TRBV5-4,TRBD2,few,TGTGCCAGCAGCTGGACTAGCAGGACCACCGGGGAGCTGTTTTTT,CASSWTSRTTGELFF
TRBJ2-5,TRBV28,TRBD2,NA,TGTGCCAGCCTCCCGGGAGGGCCTCAAGAGACCCAGTACTTC,CASLPGGPQETQYF
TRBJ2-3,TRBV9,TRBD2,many,TGTGCCAGCAGCGTAGAGGCGGGAGGATTCAGGGATACGCAGTATTTT,CASSVEAGGFRDTQYF
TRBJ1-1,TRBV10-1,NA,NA,TGCGCCAGCAGTGAGTCGCCCAGACCCGAGAAGACTGAAGCTTTCTTT,CASSESPRPEKTEAFF
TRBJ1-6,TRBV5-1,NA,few,TGCGCCAGCAGCCCGAGCGGGAATTCACCCCTCCACTTT,CASSPSGNSPLHF
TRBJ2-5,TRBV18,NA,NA,TGTGCCAGCGCCCAGGGCGTCGGAGAGACCCAGTACTTC,CASAQGVGETQYF
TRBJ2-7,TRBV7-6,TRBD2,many,TGTGCCAGCAGCTTAGGAGCGGGATCCCCCTACGAGCAGTACTTC,CASSLGAGSPYEQYF
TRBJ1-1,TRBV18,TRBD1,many,TGTGCCAGCTCACAAAGACAGGGAGATCCTGAAGCTTTCTTT,CASSQRQGDPEAFF
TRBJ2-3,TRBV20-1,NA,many,TGCAGTGCCCCCGGACCCACAGATACGCAGTATTTT,CSAPGPTDTQYF
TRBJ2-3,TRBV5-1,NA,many,TGCGCCAGCAGCCCCACCGGGGTCCCAGATACGCAGTATTTT,CASSPTGVPDTQYF
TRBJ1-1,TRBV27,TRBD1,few,TGTGCCAGCACCACAGGGGGCACTGAAGCTTTCTTT,CASTTGGTEAFF